The 32 T cell receptor beta chains given below trace back to one sample, sequenced in a study of T cells in Graves' hyperthyroidism and ophthalmopathy (dated by TCRdb to the late 2010s). Libraries were made using multiplex PCR. Sequencing instrument: Illumina HiSeq 2000. The TCR beta CDR3 regions were amplified from the RNA transcripts. The first round of RT-PCR for the TCR CDR3 was performed with the HTBI primer set and the Qiagen OneStep RT-PCR kit. TCRdb passed the public sequencing reads through fastp at Q25 and MiXCR, retaining productive beta sequences. Duplicate CDR3 protein sequences are folded into a single record with the most common DNA and genes. For this sample the table gives about 270,000 distinct CDR3 sequences, of which about 25% were detected only once. Clones ranked in the top ten supply about 25% of the sample. Sequencing used blood. The receptors derive from a man between 35 and 55 years old with Graves' hyperthyroidism that later progressed to Graves' ophthalmopathy.

This clonotype was counted ten times or more. This rearrangement joins TRBV27 to TRBJ2-5; maybe TRBD1 (5 bases). Trimming stripped 5 bases from V and 5 bases from J, with 12 bases between. Germline V gives CDR1 MNHEY, CDR2 SMNVEV (reference sequence). There are 13 residues in the CDR3. The CDR3, as DNA: TGTGCCAGCAGTCCAGCATGGGGCGAGACCCAGTACTTC. Protein: CASSPAWGETQYF.

The V gene is TRBV6-2 or TRBV6-3, the J gene TRBJ1-5, with D possibly TRBD1 on 5 matching bases. The CDR3 covers 15 residues. Trimming took 2 bases from V and 7 from J, leaving 15 bases between them. Looked up from germline, CDR1 is MNHEY and CDR2 is SVGEGT. CDR3 sequence: CASSYRSGGGQPQHF. The CDR3 coding sequence is TGTGCCAGCAGTTACCGTTCCGGGGGTGGACAGCCCCAGCATTTT.

This clonotype was counted at least ten times. The chain recombines TRBV6-5 with TRBJ2-2, with D maybe TRBD2 (5 bases). The V and J ends lost 4 bases and 4 bases respectively, with 13 bases between them. CDR3 length: 15 amino acids. The germline V gene has CDR1 MNHEY and CDR2 SVGAGI. This CDR3 reads CASSWKGLGTGELFF. The CDR3 nucleotides read TGTGCCAGCAGTTGGAAAGGACTGGGCACCGGGGAGCTGTTTTTT.

This clonotype was counted ten times or more. The chain carries TRBV2 and TRBJ1-5, with a tentative D call TRBD1 (5 bases). V lost 4 bases and J 6 bases, leaving 13 bases between the germline ends. The CDR3 runs to 14 residues. Germline loops: CDR1 SNHLY, CDR2 FYNNEI. This CDR3 is CASSGGRVGQPQHF. In DNA form, the CDR3 reads TGTGCCAGCAGTGGAGGCAGGGTAGGTCAGCCCCAGCATTTT.

The V call is TRBV7-3, the J call TRBJ2-5; D remains ambiguous. The V end was cut by 7 bases, the J end by 4 bases, with 13 bases between. Germline assignment: CDR1 SGHTA and CDR2 FQGTGA. There are 13 residues in the CDR3. This CDR3 reads CASTRRLGETQYF. CDR3 sequence (DNA): TGTGCCAGCACCCGCCGACTCGGAGAGACCCAGTACTTC.

This clonotype was observed many times. The chain combines TRBV6-1 with TRBJ2-6, with D unclear. The V end was cut by 4 bases, the J end by 0 bases, with 10 bases between. Germline V gene sequence: CDR1 MNHNS, CDR2 SASEGT. The CDR3 is made up of 16 amino acids. CDR3 residues: CASSVNSGSGANVLTF. In nucleotides, the CDR3 is TGTGCCAGCAGTGTAAACTCGGGCTCTGGGGCCAACGTCCTGACTTTC.

This clonotype has at least ten counts. The chain employs TRBV6-2 or TRBV6-3 and TRBJ2-7, with 7 bases that match TRBD2. CDR3 length equals 18 residues. The ends lost 0 bases at V and 7 bases at J; junction bases unmatched: 18. The germline CDR1 and CDR2 sequences are MNHEY and SVGEGT. The CDR3 here is CASSYSAYSAGDPGEQYF. Here the CDR3 DNA reads TGTGCCAGCAGTTACTCGGCCTATAGCGCGGGAGACCCGGGTGAGCAGTACTTC.

In its sample, this clonotype was seen many times. V usage is TRBV27 and J usage is TRBJ2-7; TRBD1 agrees at 9 bases. Germline V gene data show CDR1 as MNHEY and CDR2 as SMNVEV (reference sequence). V shed 6 bases, J shed 6 bases, and the junction held 6 bases outside the gene matches. CDR3 size: 13 residues. CDR3 nucleotide sequence: TGTGCCAGCAGGACAGGGGGTCGGGTCGAGCAGTACTTC. This translates into CASRTGGRVEQYF.

In its sample, this clonotype was seen many times. CDR3 nucleotides: TGCGCCAGCAGCTTGCTGATGAAGGGCGAGCAGTACTTC. Its protein is CASSLLMKGEQYF. The chain carries TRBV5-1 and TRBJ2-7; no reliable D call. The CDR3 contains 13 residues. In germline, CDR1 is SGHRS, CDR2 YFSETQ. The ends were cut back, 1 base at V and 6 bases at J, with 11 bases in the middle.

This clonotype was observed many times. The genes are TRBV20-1 and TRBJ1-5; 9 nucleotides line up with TRBD1. V lost 0 bases and J lost 4; bases outside the gene matches: 4. The CDR3 totals 15 residues. Germline V gene lookup returns CDR1 DFQATT and CDR2 SNEGSKA (reference sequence). CDR3 in amino acids: CSARDQGQGNQPQHF. CDR3 DNA: TGCAGTGCTAGAGATCAGGGACAGGGTAATCAGCCCCAGCATTTT.

This clonotype came up many times. The V and J genes are TRBV27 and TRBJ2-5, with D possibly matching TRBD1 (5 bases). V lost 4 bases and J lost 5, with 11 bases in between. Germline V lookup: CDR1 MNHEY, CDR2 SMNVEV (reference sequence). There are 13 residues in the CDR3. In nucleotides, the CDR3 is TGTGCCAGCAGTTGGGGCCTGCGGGAGACCCAGTACTTC. Translated, it gives CASSWGLRETQYF.

This clonotype was observed at least ten times. This sequence joins TRBV9 and TRBJ2-5, with TRBD1 matching over 9 bases. The CDR3 is 14 amino acids. V lost 4 bases, J lost 4 bases, and 5 bases stayed unmatched. Per germline, CDR1 SGDLS and CDR2 YYNGEE. The CDR3 is CASSITGGRETQYF. The CDR3 DNA reads TGTGCCAGCAGCATCACAGGGGGCCGAGAGACCCAGTACTTC.

This clonotype was counted ten times or more. One end of the junction fails to match germline, which may point to a read error. The genes are TRBV6-1 and TRBJ1-2; 8 bases match TRBD1. Germline loops: CDR1 MNHNS, CDR2 SASEGT. The CDR3 consists of 15 residues. The CDR3 spells CAISETLGTGVGYTF. As DNA, the CDR3 is TGTGCCATCAGTGAAACGCTTGGGACAGGAGTGGGCTACACCTTC.

This clonotype was recorded many times. The V call is TRBV28, the J call TRBJ1-1; no definite D call. The CDR3 is 13 amino acids. Germline V gene sequence: CDR1 MDHEN, CDR2 SYDVKM. Between the trimmed V and J ends, which lost 3 bases and 4 bases, there was a span of 9 bases. CDR3 DNA: TGTGCCAGCAGTTTGTTACGTCCCACTGAAGCTTTCTTT. Translated, it gives CASSLLRPTEAFF.

This clonotype was counted many times. V usage is TRBV5-1 and J usage is TRBJ1-2; no firm D call. The CDR3 has 16 residues. Trimming removed 0 bases from V and 4 bases from J, with 16 bases in between. CDR1 SGHRS and CDR2 YFSETQ come from the germline V gene. CDR3 protein: CASSLESSARGYGYTF. CDR3 coding DNA: TGCGCCAGCAGCTTGGAGAGCTCCGCGCGAGGCTATGGCTACACCTTC.

In its sample, this clonotype was seen many times. This sequence joins TRBV29-1 and TRBJ2-7; TRBD2 might be the D (5 bases). The CDR3 runs 15 residues. The germline CDR1 and CDR2 sequences are SQVTM and ANQGSEA. V dropped 5 bases and J dropped 3 bases, with 20 bases sitting between them. For the CDR3, the DNA is TGCAGCGTTCCCGGCGGGTCGGGCCGGAACTACGAGCAGTACTTC. Residues: CSVPGGSGRNYEQYF.

This clonotype has at least ten counts. V gene TRBV7-9 combines with J gene TRBJ2-7, with 10 bases identical to TRBD2. The germline V gene encodes CDR1 SEHNR and CDR2 FQNEAQ (reference sequence). V was pared by 6 bases and J by 5 bases, with 16 bases of the junction left unmatched. The CDR3 spans 17 residues. The CDR3 here is CASSRRGGTSGIHEQYF. As DNA, the CDR3 is TGTGCCAGCAGTCGGAGGGGGGGCACTAGCGGGATCCACGAGCAGTACTTC.

Ten or more counts support this clonotype. The chain uses TRBV5-1 and TRBJ2-5; possible D gene TRBD1, 5 bases. The CDR3 is 14 residues long. V was clipped by 4 bases and J by 4 bases, with 14 bases between them. CDR1 SGHRS and CDR2 YFSETQ come from the germline V gene. CDR3 amino acids: CASSVQVVGETQYF. CDR3 bases: TGCGCCAGCAGCGTACAGGTTGTTGGAGAGACCCAGTACTTC.

The sample holds many counts of this clonotype. The chain carries TRBV24-1 and TRBJ1-3, with a weak D call TRBD1 (5 bases). Trimming left V 12 bases short and J 3 bases short, with 14 bases between. The germline gives CDR1 KGHDR, CDR2 SFDVKD. The CDR3 spans 13 residues. CDR3 coding DNA: TGTGCCGCCTCGGGGCCCGATGGAAACACCATATATTTT. Amino acids: CAASGPDGNTIYF.

This clonotype was counted at least ten times. The J gene is TRBJ2-7, the V gene TRBV3-1; 10 positions agree with TRBD2. CDR3 length equals 15 residues. V trimming: 1 base; J trimming: 4 bases; junction bases outside the gene matches: 4. CDR1 is LGHDT and CDR2 is YNNKEL in the germline V gene (reference sequence). CDR3 amino acids: CASSQVSGRAYEQYF. In DNA form, the CDR3 reads TGTGCCAGCAGCCAAGTCAGCGGGAGGGCATACGAGCAGTACTTC.

There are many counts of this clonotype. The chain combines TRBV9 with TRBJ1-1; D unresolved. The CDR3 length is 14 residues. Germline V gene data show CDR1 as SGDLS and CDR2 as YYNGEE. V was cut by 4 bases and J by 4 bases, with 14 bases left in between. The CDR3: CASSPQLEVTEAFF. CDR3 nucleotide sequence: TGTGCCAGCAGCCCTCAGTTGGAGGTCACTGAAGCTTTCTTT.

This clonotype was seen many times. V usage is TRBV10-1 and J usage is TRBJ1-1; D possibly corresponds to TRBD1 (6 bases). Germline loops: CDR1 WNHNN, CDR2 SYGVQD (reference sequence). Trimming removed 6 bases from V and 2 bases from J, with 22 bases in between. There are 17 residues in the CDR3. CDR3 nucleotide sequence: TGCGCCAGCAGGAAAAGAGCAAGGGGGGTAATTAACACTGAAGCTTTCTTT. Its protein product is CASRKRARGVINTEAFF.

The sample holds many counts of this clonotype. The chain joins TRBV19 to TRBJ1-3; 9 nucleotides line up with TRBD1. Germline V CDR1 and CDR2: LNHDA, SQIVND (reference sequence). The V segment lost 6 bases and the J segment 1 base; nucleotides outside the gene matches: 4. The CDR3 length is 15 residues. The CDR3 DNA reads TGTGCCAGTAGGAAAGGGACAGGGTCTGGAAACACCATATATTTT. This encodes CASRKGTGSGNTIYF. The variable domain in full, with the rest retrieved from reference TRBV19 and TRBJ1-3, is DGGITQSPKYLFRKEGQNVTLSCEQNLNHDAMYWYRQDPGQGLRLIYYSQIVNDFQKGDIAEGYSVSREKKESFPLTVTSAQKNPTAFYLCASRKGTGSGNTIYFGEGSWLTVV.

The CDR3 reads CSASLGLAGVETQYF. The DNA for the CDR3 is TGCAGTGCTAGCTTGGGACTAGCGGGAGTGGAGACCCAGTACTTC. This rearrangement joins TRBV20-1 to TRBJ2-5; TRBD2 matches at 14 bases. The CDR3 runs to 15 residues. Germline V gives CDR1 DFQATT, CDR2 SNEGSKA (reference sequence). V gave up 3 bases and J gave up 5 bases; unmatched junction bases: 5.

The table lists this clonotype with many counts. The rearrangement links TRBV12-3 or TRBV12-4 to TRBJ1-2; weak D call: TRBD1 (6 bases). This CDR3 region has 17 residues. Trimming stripped 1 base from V and 1 base from J, with 16 bases between. CDR3 DNA: TGTGCCAGCAGTTTAGAGACAGGAGGGATTCTTAACTATGGCTACACCTTC. This encodes CASSLETGGILNYGYTF.

The chain joins TRBV15 to TRBJ1-2; D remains unclear. The germline V and J ends were trimmed by 1 base and 2 bases, with 8 bases remaining between them. This CDR3 has 14 residues. Germline values: CDR1 LNHNV, CDR2 YYDKDF (reference sequence). CDR3: CATSRGGGNYGYTF. The CDR3 region has the DNA TGTGCCACCAGCAGAGGAGGAGGGAACTATGGCTACACCTTC.

This chain joins TRBV6-1 and TRBJ2-7, with a possible D match to TRBD2 (6 bases). V was trimmed by 6 bases and J by 6 bases, leaving 21 bases between them. Germline V CDR1 and CDR2: MNHNS, SASEGT. The length of the CDR3 is 15 residues. The CDR3 protein is CASSRLVRGSAEQYF. CDR3 DNA: TGTGCCAGCAGCAGACTAGTACGGGGGTCCGCCGAGCAGTACTTC.

This clonotype was counted at least ten times. The V and J genes are TRBV12-3 or TRBV12-4 and TRBJ1-5; D remains ambiguous. This CDR3 comprises 14 residues. V lost 3 bases to trimming and J lost 0 bases, with 6 bases between them. This CDR3 is CASSFLSSNQPQHF. CDR3 coding DNA: TGTGCCAGCAGTTTTTTGTCTAGCAATCAGCCCCAGCATTTT.

This chain's CDR3 is CASSTGRSVSLNTEAFF. CDR3 coding DNA: TGTGCCAGTAGTACTGGGCGTTCCGTCAGTCTGAACACTGAAGCTTTCTTT. The chain links TRBV19 to TRBJ1-1; no definite D call. Trimming stripped 4 bases from V and 0 bases from J, with 18 bases between. Looked up from germline, CDR1 is LNHDA and CDR2 is SQIVND (reference sequence). The CDR3 extends over 17 amino acids.

This clonotype was detected ten times or more. This chain links TRBV7-2 with TRBJ1-1, with D unclear. CDR3 length: 13 residues. The germline gives CDR1 SGHTA, CDR2 FQGNSA. Trimming took 7 bases from V and 1 from J, leaving 10 bases between them. The CDR3 protein is CASKLGRNTEAFF. The CDR3 DNA reads TGTGCCAGCAAGCTGGGAAGGAACACTGAAGCTTTCTTT.

This clonotype was found many times. The junction differs from germline at one of its ends, possibly a read error. The V and J genes are TRBV7-7 and TRBJ2-2; D uncertain. The CDR3 consists of 14 residues. Germline CDR1 and CDR2: SSHAT and FNYEAQ (reference sequence). CDR3 sequence reads: CASSRISNTGELFF. The CDR3 nucleotides are TGTGCTAGCAGCCGTATTTCGAACACCGGGGAGCTGTTTTTT.

This clonotype was seen ten or more times. The V and J genes are TRBV24-1 and TRBJ2-3; 7 bases line up with TRBD2. CDR3 size: 19 residues. Germline CDR1 reads KGHDR; CDR2 reads SFDVKD. With V trimmed by 1 base and J by 0 bases, 12 bases remained unmatched. As DNA, the CDR3 is TGTGCCACCAGTGATTTTACGGGCGTTAGCGGGCCGAGCACAGATACGCAGTATTTT. Translating gives CATSDFTGVSGPSTDTQYF.